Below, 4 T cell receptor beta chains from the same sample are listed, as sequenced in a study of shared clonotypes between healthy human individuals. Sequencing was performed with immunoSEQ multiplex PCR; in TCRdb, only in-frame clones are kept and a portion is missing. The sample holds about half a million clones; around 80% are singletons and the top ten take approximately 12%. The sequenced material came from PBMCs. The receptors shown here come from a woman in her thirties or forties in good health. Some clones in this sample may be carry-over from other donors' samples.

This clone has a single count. CDR3 in amino acids: CASSLERGTPQYF. In nucleotides, the CDR3 is TGTGCCAGCAGTTTAGAAAGGGGTACACCGCAGTATTTT. The rearrangement joins TRBV28 to TRBJ2-3, with D possibly being TRBD1 (5 bases). Germline loops: CDR1 MDHEN, CDR2 SYDVKM. The ends were cut back, 2 bases at V and 10 bases at J, with 13 bases in the middle. This CDR3 region has 13 residues.

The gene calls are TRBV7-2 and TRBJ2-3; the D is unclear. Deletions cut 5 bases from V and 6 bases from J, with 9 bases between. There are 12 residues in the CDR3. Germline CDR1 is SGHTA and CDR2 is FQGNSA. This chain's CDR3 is CASSPGRDTQYF. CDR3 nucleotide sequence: TGTGCCAGCAGCCCAGGTCGTGATACGCAGTATTTT.

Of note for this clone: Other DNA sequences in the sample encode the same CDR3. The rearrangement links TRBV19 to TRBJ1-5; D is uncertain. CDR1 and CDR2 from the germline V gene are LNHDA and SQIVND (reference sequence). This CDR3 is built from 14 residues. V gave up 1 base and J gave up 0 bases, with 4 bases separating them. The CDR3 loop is CASSIGYSNQPQHF. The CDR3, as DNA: TGTGCCAGTAGTATAGGTTATAGCAATCAGCCCCAGCATTTT.

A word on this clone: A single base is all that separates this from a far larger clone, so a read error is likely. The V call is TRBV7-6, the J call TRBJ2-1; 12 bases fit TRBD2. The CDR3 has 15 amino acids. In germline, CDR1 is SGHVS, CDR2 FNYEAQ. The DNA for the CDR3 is TGTGCCAGCAGATCACTAGCGGGAGGCTACAATGAGCGGTTCTTC. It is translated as CASRSLAGGYNERFF.